What follows is one T cell receptor (beta chain) and its context. Its antigen is unidentified. TCRdb keeps only in-frame clones here, not all; method: immunoSEQ multiplex PCR. The sample holds fewer than 1.4 million clones, approximately 78% seen once. Germline assignment: CDR1 LGHNA and CDR2 YNFKEQ. V lost 3 bases, J lost 7 bases, and 6 bases stayed unmatched. The CDR3 loop spans 14 amino acids. These data come from a study of shared clonotypes between healthy human individuals. In the study overall: Serving as donors were two women and three men, whose ages spanned 18 to 49. CD4 naive and memory got three plates each, CD8 naive two, CD8 memory one.

Study outcomes and limitations: Sharing across four donors was seen in approximately 5.2% of naive CD4 clonotypes.

The J gene is TRBJ2-4, the V gene TRBV4-2; 7 bases align to TRBD1. The origin of this receptor is a man in his late teens or twenties in good health. Some clones in this sample may be carry-over from other donors' samples. Sequenced material: memory CD4+ T cells from PBMCs. Stated subset: CD45RA-negative fraction. The CDR3 sequence: CASSHPGTANIQYF. CDR3 nucleotide sequence: TGTGCCAGCAGCCATCCTGGGACAGCTAACATTCAGTACTTC.